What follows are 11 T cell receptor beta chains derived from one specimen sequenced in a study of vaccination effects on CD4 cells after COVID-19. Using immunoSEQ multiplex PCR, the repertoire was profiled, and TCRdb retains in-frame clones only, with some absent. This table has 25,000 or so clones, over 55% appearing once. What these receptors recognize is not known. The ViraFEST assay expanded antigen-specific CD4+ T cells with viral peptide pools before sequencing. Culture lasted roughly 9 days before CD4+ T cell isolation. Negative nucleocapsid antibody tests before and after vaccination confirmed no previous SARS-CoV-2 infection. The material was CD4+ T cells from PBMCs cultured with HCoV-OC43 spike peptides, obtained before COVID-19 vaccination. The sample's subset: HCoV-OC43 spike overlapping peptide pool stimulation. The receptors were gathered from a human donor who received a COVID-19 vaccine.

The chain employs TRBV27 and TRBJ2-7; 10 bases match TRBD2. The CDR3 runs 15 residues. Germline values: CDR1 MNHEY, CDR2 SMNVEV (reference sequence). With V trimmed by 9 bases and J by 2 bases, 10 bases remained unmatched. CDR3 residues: CASSHKRGGTYEQYF. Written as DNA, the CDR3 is TGTGCCAGTAGTCATAAGCGGGGGGGAACCTACGAGCAGTACTTC.

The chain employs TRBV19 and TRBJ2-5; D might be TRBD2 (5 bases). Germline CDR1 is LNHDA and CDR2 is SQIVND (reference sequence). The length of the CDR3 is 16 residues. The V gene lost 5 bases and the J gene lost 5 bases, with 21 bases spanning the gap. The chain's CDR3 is CASSPDPTGIGETQYF. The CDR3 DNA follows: TGTGCCAGTAGTCCCGACCCAACCGGGATTGGGGAGACCCAGTACTTC.

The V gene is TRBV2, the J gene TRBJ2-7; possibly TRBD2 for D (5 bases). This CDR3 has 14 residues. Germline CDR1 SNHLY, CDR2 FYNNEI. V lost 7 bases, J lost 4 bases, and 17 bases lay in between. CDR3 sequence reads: CASKTSGILYEQYF. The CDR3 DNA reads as TGTGCCAGCAAAACTTCCGGGATTTTGTACGAGCAGTACTTC.

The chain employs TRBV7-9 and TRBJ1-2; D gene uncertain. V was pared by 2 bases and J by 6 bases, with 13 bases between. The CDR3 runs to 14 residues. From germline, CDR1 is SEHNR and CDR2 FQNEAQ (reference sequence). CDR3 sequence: CASSLISDGNGYTF. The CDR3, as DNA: TGTGCCAGCAGCTTAATTTCAGATGGGAATGGCTACACCTTC.

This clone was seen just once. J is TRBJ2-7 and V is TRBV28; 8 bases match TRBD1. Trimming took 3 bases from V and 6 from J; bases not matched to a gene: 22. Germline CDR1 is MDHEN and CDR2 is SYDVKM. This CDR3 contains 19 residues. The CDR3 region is CASSFPFLGSGGGKGEQYF. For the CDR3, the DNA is TGTGCCAGCAGTTTTCCATTCCTCGGGTCAGGGGGCGGAAAGGGCGAGCAGTACTTC.

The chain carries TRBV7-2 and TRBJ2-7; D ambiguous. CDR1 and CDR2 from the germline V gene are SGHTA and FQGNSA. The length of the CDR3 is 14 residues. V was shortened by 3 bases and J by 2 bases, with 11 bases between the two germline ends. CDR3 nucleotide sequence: TGTGCCAGCAGCTTGATTTACAGTACCTACGAGCAGTACTTC. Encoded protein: CASSLIYSTYEQYF.

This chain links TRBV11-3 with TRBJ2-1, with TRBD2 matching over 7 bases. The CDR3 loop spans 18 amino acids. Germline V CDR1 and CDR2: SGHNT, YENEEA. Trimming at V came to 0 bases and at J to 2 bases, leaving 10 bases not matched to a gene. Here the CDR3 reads CASSLDQGGSVAYNEQFF. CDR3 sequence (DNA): TGTGCCAGCAGCTTAGATCAAGGCGGGAGTGTGGCCTACAATGAGCAGTTCTTC.

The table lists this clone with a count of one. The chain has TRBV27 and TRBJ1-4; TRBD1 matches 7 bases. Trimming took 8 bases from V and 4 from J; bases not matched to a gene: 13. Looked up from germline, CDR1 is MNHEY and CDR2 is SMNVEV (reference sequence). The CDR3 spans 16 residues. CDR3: CASGVPSGQINEKLFF. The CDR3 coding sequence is TGTGCCAGCGGCGTCCCCTCGGGACAGATTAATGAAAAACTGTTTTTT.

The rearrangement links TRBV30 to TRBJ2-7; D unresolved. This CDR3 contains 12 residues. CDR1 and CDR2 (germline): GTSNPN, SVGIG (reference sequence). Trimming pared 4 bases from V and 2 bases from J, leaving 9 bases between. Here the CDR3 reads CAWTPAAYEQYF. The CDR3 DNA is TGTGCCTGGACCCCCGCCGCCTACGAGCAGTACTTC.

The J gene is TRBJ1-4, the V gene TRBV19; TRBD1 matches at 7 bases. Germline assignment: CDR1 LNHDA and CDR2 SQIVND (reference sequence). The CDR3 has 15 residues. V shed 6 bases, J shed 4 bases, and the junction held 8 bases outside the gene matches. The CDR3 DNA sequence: TGTGCCAGTAGCCCGGGACAGACTTTTAATGAAAAACTGTTTTTT. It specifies CASSPGQTFNEKLFF. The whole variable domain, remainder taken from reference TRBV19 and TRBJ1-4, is DGGITQSPKYLFRKEGQNVTLSCEQNLNHDAMYWYRQDPGQGLRLIYYSQIVNDFQKGDIAEGYSVSREKKESFPLTVTSAQKNPTAFYLCASSPGQTFNEKLFFGSGTQLSVL.

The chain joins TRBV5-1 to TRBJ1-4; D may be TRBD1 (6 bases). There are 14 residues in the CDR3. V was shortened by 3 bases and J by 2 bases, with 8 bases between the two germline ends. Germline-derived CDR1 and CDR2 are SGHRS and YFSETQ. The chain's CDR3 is CASSSGATNEKLFF. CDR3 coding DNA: TGCGCCAGCAGCTCAGGGGCGACTAATGAAAAACTGTTTTTT.